This section outlines one T cell receptor beta chain sequence together with its context. This CDR3 contains 15 residues. Trimming pared 4 bases from V and 3 bases from J, leaving 15 bases between. Germline V CDR1 and CDR2: MNHEY, SVGAGI. In terms of age and location, participants ranged from roughly 18 to 90 years and lived in about 25 US areas. The study assigned cohorts using participant-reported clinical history. Sequencing was performed with immunoSEQ multiplex PCR; in TCRdb, only in-frame clones are kept and a portion is missing. The repertoire holds around 250,000 clones, around 90% seen once, with about 1.2% in the top ten. The data were obtained in a study of blood T cell repertoires in COVID-19.

The sequence was collected from a human donor in a cohort exposed to, infected with or recovered from COVID-19 (not recorded which). The donor label of this sample is uncertain. Input material: PBMCs or T cells enriched from blood (not recorded which). The V call is TRBV6-5, the J call TRBJ1-2; D remains ambiguous. DNA for the CDR3: TGTGCCAGCAGTTCGGAGGAGGGCGCTGACTATGGCTACACCTTC. It specifies CASSSEEGADYGYTF.